This paragraph reports one T cell receptor (beta chain). Its target is unknown. A much larger clonotype is one base distant, so this may be a read error. Between about 18,000 and 1,100,000 sorted cells, with 10%, 30% or 50% RNA, yielded naive CD8 libraries. Sorting recovered naive CD8 T cells on a CD8+CD4-CCR7+CD45RA+ profile. The data were taken from a study of molecular identifiers for immune sequencing clone quantification. Study results and limitations: Spiked Jurkat TCR RNA from one cell was reportedly detectable among about a million naive cells.

Germline V gene lookup returns CDR1 SGHDN and CDR2 FVKESK. The CDR3 loop spans 15 amino acids. V was pared by 5 bases and J by 6 bases, with 10 bases of the junction left unmatched. Previously published methods and listed TCR primers were used for the bulk TCR libraries. TCRdb reprocessed the PCR reads via MiXCR and lists one record per CDR3 protein. The table has 62,000 or so distinct CDR3 sequences, about a sixth seen once. This receptor was obtained from a human donor in good health. Some libraries in this study had Jurkat cell RNA spiked in. This chain connects TRBV14 to TRBJ2-1; 7 positions agree with TRBD1. Sequences were obtained from naive CD8+ T cells from blood, with Jurkat cell RNA spiked in. Subset given: FACS-sorted CD8+CD4-CCR7+CD45RA+ naive T cells. CDR3 sequence reads: CASSGRDRFFNEQFF. For the CDR3, the DNA is TGTGCCAGCAGCGGCCGGGACAGATTTTTCAATGAGCAGTTCTTC.